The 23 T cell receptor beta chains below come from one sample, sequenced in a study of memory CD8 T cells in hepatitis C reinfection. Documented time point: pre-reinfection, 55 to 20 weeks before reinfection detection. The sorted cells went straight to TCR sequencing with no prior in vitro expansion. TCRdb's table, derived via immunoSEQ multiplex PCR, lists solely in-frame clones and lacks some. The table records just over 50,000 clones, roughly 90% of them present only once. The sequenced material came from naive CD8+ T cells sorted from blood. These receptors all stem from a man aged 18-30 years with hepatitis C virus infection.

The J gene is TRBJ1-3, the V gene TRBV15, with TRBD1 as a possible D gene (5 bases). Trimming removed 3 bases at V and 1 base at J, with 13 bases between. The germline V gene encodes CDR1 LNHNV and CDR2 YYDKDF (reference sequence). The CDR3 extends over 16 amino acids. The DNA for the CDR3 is TGTGCCACCAGCAGTTCCAGGGATCATTCTGGAAACACCATATATTTT. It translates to CATSSSRDHSGNTIYF.

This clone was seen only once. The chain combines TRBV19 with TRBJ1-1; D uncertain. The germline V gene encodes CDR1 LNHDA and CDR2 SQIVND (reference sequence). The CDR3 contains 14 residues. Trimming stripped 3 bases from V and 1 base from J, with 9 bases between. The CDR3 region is CASSIGSGNTEAFF. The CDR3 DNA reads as TGTGCCAGTAGTATCGGTTCAGGGAACACTGAAGCTTTCTTT. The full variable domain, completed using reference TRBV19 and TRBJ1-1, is DGGITQSPKYLFRKEGQNVTLSCEQNLNHDAMYWYRQDPGQGLRLIYYSQIVNDFQKGDIAEGYSVSREKKESFPLTVTSAQKNPTAFYLCASSIGSGNTEAFFGQGTRLTVV.

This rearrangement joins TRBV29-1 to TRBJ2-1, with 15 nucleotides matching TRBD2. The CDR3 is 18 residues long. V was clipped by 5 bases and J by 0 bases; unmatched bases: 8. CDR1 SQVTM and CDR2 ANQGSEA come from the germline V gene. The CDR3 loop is CSVPTGLAGGFSYNEQFF. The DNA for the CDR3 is TGCAGCGTTCCCACTGGACTAGCGGGGGGGTTCTCCTACAATGAGCAGTTCTTC.

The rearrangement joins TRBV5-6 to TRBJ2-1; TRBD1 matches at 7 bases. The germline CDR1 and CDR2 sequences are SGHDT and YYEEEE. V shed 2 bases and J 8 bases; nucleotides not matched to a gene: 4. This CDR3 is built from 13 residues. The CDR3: CASSFTGVHEQFF. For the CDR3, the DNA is TGTGCCAGCAGCTTTACAGGGGTGCATGAGCAGTTCTTC.

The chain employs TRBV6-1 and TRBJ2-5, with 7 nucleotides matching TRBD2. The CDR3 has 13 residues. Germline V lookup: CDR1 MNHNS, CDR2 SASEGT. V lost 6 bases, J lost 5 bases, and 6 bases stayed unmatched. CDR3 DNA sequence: TGTGCCAGCAGAGGACTAGGCCAGGAGACCCAGTACTTC. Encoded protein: CASRGLGQETQYF.

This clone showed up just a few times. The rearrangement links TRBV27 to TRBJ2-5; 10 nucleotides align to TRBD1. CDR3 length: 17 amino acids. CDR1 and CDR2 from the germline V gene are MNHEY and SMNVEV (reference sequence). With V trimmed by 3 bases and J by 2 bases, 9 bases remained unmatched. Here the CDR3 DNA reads TGTGCCAGCAGTTTTATATGGCCGGACAGGGGGCAAGAGACCCAGTACTTC. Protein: CASSFIWPDRGQETQYF.

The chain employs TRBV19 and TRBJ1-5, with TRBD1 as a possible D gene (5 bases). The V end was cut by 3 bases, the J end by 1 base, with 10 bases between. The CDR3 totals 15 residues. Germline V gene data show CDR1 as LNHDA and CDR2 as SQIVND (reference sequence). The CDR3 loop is CASSISGGSNQPQHF. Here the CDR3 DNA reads TGTGCCAGTAGTATTTCGGGGGGGAGCAATCAGCCCCAGCATTTT.

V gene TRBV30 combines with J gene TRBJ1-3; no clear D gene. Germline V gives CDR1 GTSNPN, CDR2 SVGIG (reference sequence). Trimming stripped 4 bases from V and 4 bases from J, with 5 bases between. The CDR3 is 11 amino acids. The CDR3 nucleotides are TGTGCCTGGAACCTAGGAAACACCATATATTTT. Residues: CAWNLGNTIYF.

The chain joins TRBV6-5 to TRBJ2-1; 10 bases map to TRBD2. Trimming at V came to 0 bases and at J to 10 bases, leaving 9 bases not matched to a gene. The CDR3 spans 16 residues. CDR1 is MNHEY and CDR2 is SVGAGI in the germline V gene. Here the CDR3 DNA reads TGTGCCAGCAGTTACTCGGTAGGCCTAGCGGGAGAAGAGCAGTTCTTC. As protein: CASSYSVGLAGEEQFF.

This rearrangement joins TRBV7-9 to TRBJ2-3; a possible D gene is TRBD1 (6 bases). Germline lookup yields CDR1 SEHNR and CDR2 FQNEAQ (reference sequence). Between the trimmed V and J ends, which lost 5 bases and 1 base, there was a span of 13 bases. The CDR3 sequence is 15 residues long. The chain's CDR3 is CASSPEDSRTDTQYF. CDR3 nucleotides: TGTGCCAGCAGCCCAGAGGACAGCCGCACAGATACGCAGTATTTT.

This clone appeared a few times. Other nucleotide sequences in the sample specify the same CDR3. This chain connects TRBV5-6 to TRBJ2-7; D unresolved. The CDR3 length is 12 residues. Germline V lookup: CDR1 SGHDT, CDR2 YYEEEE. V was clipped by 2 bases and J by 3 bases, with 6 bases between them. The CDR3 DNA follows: TGTGCCAGCAGCTTTAGCAGCTACGAGCAGTACTTC. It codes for CASSFSSYEQYF.

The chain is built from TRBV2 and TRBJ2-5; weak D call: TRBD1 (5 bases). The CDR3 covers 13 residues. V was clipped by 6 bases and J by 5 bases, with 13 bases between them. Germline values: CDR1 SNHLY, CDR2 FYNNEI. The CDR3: CASSGRVAETQYF. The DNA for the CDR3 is TGTGCCAGCAGCGGCAGGGTGGCGGAGACCCAGTACTTC.

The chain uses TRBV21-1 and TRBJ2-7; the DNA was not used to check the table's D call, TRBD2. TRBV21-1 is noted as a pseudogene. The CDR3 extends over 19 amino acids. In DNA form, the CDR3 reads TGTGCCAGCAGCAAAGGGGAACTAGCGGGCTCCTCCGGGTCCTACGAGCAGTACGTC. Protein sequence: CASSKGELAGSSGSYEQYV.

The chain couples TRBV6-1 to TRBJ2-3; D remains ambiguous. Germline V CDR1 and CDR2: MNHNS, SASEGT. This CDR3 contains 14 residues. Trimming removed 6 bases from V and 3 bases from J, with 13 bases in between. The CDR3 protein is CASRQRYQTDTQYF. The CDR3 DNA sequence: TGTGCCAGCAGACAAAGATACCAAACAGATACGCAGTATTTT.

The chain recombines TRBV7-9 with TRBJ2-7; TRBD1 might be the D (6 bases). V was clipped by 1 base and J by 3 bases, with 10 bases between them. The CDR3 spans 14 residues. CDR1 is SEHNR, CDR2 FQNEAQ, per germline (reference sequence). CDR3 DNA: TGTGCCAGCAGCTTAGAACAGGGTATCTACGAGCAGTACTTC. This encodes CASSLEQGIYEQYF.

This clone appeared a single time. CDR3 protein: CASSQVADTQYF. CDR3 sequence (DNA): TGCGCCAGCAGCCAAGTAGCAGATACGCAGTATTTT. J is TRBJ2-3 and V is TRBV4-1; D remains unclear. The CDR3 runs to 12 residues. The germline V gene has CDR1 MGHRA and CDR2 YSYEKL. V lost 1 base and J lost 4, with 3 bases in between.

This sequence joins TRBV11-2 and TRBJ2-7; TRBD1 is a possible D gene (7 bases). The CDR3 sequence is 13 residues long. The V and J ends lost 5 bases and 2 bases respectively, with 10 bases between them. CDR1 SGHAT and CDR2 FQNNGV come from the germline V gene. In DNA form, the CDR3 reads TGTGCCAGCAGCGCGGGGACAGCCTACGAGCAGTACGTC. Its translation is CASSAGTAYEQYV.

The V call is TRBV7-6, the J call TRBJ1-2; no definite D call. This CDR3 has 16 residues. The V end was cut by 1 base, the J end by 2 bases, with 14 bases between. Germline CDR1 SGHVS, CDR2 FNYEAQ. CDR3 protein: CASSLEVEGGNYGYTF. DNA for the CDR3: TGTGCCAGCAGCTTAGAGGTAGAAGGAGGGAACTATGGCTACACCTTC.

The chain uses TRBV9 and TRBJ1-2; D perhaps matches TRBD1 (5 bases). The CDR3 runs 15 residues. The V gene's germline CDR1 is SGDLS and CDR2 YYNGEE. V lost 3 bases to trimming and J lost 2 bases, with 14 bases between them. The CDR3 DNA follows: TGTGCCAGCAGCGAGGCAGGGAGGACCAACTATGGCTACACCTTC. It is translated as CASSEAGRTNYGYTF.

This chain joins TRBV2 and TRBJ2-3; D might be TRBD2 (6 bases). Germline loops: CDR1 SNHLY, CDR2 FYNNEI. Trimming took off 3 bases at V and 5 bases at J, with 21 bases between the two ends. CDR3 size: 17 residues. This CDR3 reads CASSDSPRDSRGDTQYF. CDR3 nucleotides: TGTGCCAGCAGTGACTCACCCCGGGACTCACGCGGAGATACGCAGTATTTT.

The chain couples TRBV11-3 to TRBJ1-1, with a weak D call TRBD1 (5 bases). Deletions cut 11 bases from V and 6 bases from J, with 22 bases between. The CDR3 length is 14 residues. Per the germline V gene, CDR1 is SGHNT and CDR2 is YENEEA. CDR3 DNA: TGTGCCTCTCCCGCAGGGAAAGATCAATCTGAAGCTTTCTTT. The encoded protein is CASPAGKDQSEAFF. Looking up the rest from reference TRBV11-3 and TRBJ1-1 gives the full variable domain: EAGVVQSPRYKIIEKKQPVAFWCNPISGHNTLYWYLQNLGQGPELLIRYENEEAVDDSQLPKDRFSAERLKGVDSTLKIQPAELGDSAVYLCASPAGKDQSEAFFGQGTRLTVV.

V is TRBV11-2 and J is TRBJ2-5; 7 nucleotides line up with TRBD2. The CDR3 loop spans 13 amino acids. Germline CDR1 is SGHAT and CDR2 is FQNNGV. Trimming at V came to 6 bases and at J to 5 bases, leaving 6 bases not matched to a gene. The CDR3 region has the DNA TGTGCCAGCAGTGATAGCGGGTCCGAGACCCAGTACTTC. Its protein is CASSDSGSETQYF.

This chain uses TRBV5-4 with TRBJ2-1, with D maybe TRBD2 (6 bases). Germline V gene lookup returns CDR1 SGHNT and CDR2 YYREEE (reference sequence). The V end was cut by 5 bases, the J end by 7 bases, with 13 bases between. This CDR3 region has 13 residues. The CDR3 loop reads CASRPGEENEQFF. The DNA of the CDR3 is TGTGCCAGCAGACCGGGAGAAGAAAATGAGCAGTTCTTC.